The 15 T cell receptor beta chains given below trace back to one sample, sequenced in a study of T-cell reconstitution after alpha-beta-depleted transplantation in children. During its preparation, the TCRbeta library received unique molecular identifiers. MiXCR, run by TCRdb on the PCR reads, gives a single entry per CDR3 protein. This sample has about 610,000 distinct CDR3 sequences; under 12% occur once, and the top ten carry less than 5%. Source: PBMCs from the stem cell graft donor, taken from the stem cell graft. These receptor sequences come from a human donor who donated a stem cell graft to a child with acute myeloid leukemia.

This clonotype was seen only a few times. The V and J genes are TRBV5-1 and TRBJ2-2; D possibly uses TRBD1 or TRBD2 (5 bases each). CDR1 is SGHRS, CDR2 YFSETQ, per germline. Trimming pared 3 bases from V and 4 bases from J, leaving 13 bases between. This CDR3 is built from 15 residues. The CDR3 DNA sequence: TGCGCCAGCAGCTCGGGGCCAGGGCGCACCGGGGAGCTGTTTTTT. It translates to CASSSGPGRTGELFF.

J is TRBJ2-1 and V is TRBV4-3; perhaps TRBD1 as D (5 bases). Germline lookup yields CDR1 LGHNA and CDR2 YSLEER. Trimming took 0 bases from V and 9 from J, leaving 12 bases between them. The length of the CDR3 is 14 residues. CDR3 nucleotide sequence: TGCGCCAGCAGCCAAGATGGGGCTTTGAGTGAGCAGTTCTTC. Residues: CASSQDGALSEQFF.

Many counts were recorded for this clonotype. The chain has TRBV20-1 and TRBJ2-4, with D perhaps given as TRBD1 or TRBD2 (5 bases each). Trimming pared 3 bases from V and 4 bases from J, leaving 13 bases between. The germline CDR1 and CDR2 sequences are DFQATT and SNEGSKA (reference sequence). This CDR3 contains 14 residues. CDR3 sequence: CSARGDAKKNIQYF. In DNA form, the CDR3 reads TGCAGTGCTAGGGGGGACGCGAAAAAAAACATTCAGTACTTC.

Only one count was recorded for this clonotype. V and J are TRBV7-3 and TRBJ2-2; TRBD1 aligns across 11 bases. The CDR3 covers 16 residues. Looked up from germline, CDR1 is SGHTA and CDR2 is FQGTGA. Trimming cost V 5 bases and J 8 bases; bases outside gene matches: 10. CDR3 DNA: TGTGCCAGCAGCCCCCTCGGACAGGGGGCCAAGGGGGAGCTGTTTTTT. This sequence encodes CASSPLGQGAKGELFF.

This clonotype has more than one count but fewer than ten. The chain links TRBV18 to TRBJ2-7, with D perhaps given as TRBD1 or TRBD2 (5 bases each). Trimming shortened V by 2 bases and J by 1 base, and 21 bases separated the two germline ends. The germline CDR1 and CDR2 sequences are KGHSH and LQKENI. The CDR3 totals 18 residues. The CDR3 is CASSPETGTKIGSYEQYF. CDR3 bases: TGTGCCAGCTCACCAGAAACCGGGACGAAAATCGGGTCCTACGAGCAGTACTTC. The variable domain in full, with the rest retrieved from reference TRBV18 and TRBJ2-7, is NAGVMQNPRHLVRRRGQEARLRCSPMKGHSHVYWYRQLPEEGLKFMVYLQKENIIDESGMPKERFSAEFPKEGPSILRIQQVVRGDSAAYFCASSPETGTKIGSYEQYFGPGTRLTVT.

The J gene is TRBJ2-1, the V gene TRBV25-1, with D uncertain. In germline, CDR1 is MGHDK, CDR2 SYGVNS. Trimming pared 10 bases from V and 6 bases from J, leaving 19 bases between. There are 14 residues in the CDR3. This CDR3 reads CANQNPHDTNEQFF. Written as DNA, the CDR3 is TGTGCCAACCAAAACCCCCACGACACCAATGAGCAGTTCTTC.

At least ten counts were recorded for this clonotype. The rearrangement joins TRBV29-1 to TRBJ1-1; possibly TRBD1 for D (5 bases). The CDR3 is 11 residues long. Deletions cut 4 bases from V and 6 bases from J, with 9 bases between. CDR1 and CDR2 from the germline V gene are SQVTM and ANQGSEA. This CDR3 is CSVVGPSEAFF. Here the CDR3 DNA reads TGCAGCGTTGTGGGGCCCTCTGAAGCTTTCTTT.

This clonotype was seen more than once but under ten times. The chain has TRBV15 and TRBJ1-3; the D is unclear. The CDR3 spans 14 residues. V was trimmed by 1 base and J by 1 base, leaving 5 bases between them. CDR1 and CDR2 from the germline V gene are LNHNV and YYDKDF (reference sequence). CDR3 residues: CATSRVRSGNTIYF. CDR3 nucleotides: TGTGCCACCAGCAGAGTCCGATCTGGAAACACCATATATTTT.

The chain carries TRBV11-3 and TRBJ2-2; unclear D gene. Trimming stripped 3 bases from V and 0 bases from J, with 11 bases between. The CDR3 contains 16 residues. CDR1 is SGHNT, CDR2 YENEEA, per germline. CDR3 in DNA: TGTGCCAGCAGCTTTTTTCCTGACGCGAACACCGGGGAGCTGTTTTTT. As protein: CASSFFPDANTGELFF.

This clonotype was recorded many times. This chain links TRBV6-2 or TRBV6-3 with TRBJ2-1, with a weak D call TRBD2 (5 bases). The germline V and J ends were trimmed by 4 bases and 13 bases, with 14 bases remaining between them. Germline-derived CDR1 and CDR2 are MNHEY and SVGEGT. There are 12 residues in the CDR3. CDR3 in amino acids: CASSSVARDQFF. CDR3 coding DNA: TGTGCCAGCAGTTCAGTGGCGAGGGATCAGTTCTTC.

This clonotype appeared a few times. This rearrangement joins TRBV7-2 to TRBJ1-2; a weak D match, TRBD1 (6 bases). Germline V gene data show CDR1 as SGHTA and CDR2 as FQGNSA. Trimming took 4 bases from V and 5 from J, leaving 17 bases between them. This CDR3 comprises 15 residues. The CDR3 is CASSSSRGRGYGYTF. CDR3 bases: TGTGCCAGCAGCTCCAGCAGGGGAAGGGGGTATGGCTACACCTTC. Drawing the rest from reference TRBV7-2 and TRBJ1-2, the complete variable domain is GAGVSQSPSNKVTEKGKDVELRCDPISGHTALYWYRQSLGQGLEFLIYFQGNSAPDKSGLPSDRFSAERTGGSVSTLTIQRTQQEDSAVYLCASSSSRGRGYGYTFGSGTRLTVV.

This clonotype was detected many times. The rearrangement joins TRBV4-2 to TRBJ2-3, with D perhaps given as TRBD1 or TRBD2 (5 bases each). From germline, CDR1 is LGHNA and CDR2 YNFKEQ. This CDR3 has 16 residues. Trimming stripped 1 base from V and 0 bases from J, with 11 bases between. The DNA for the CDR3 is TGTGCCAGCAGCCAAGCTGGGGCGGGTAGCACAGATACGCAGTATTTT. As protein: CASSQAGAGSTDTQYF.

This clonotype has only a few counts. The chain recombines TRBV25-1 with TRBJ1-6; D is possibly TRBD1 (5 bases). Trimming left V 4 bases short and J 7 bases short, with 14 bases between. CDR1 and CDR2 from the germline V gene are MGHDK and SYGVNS. The CDR3 loop spans 15 amino acids. CDR3 protein: CASSARGVGNSPLHF. In nucleotides, the CDR3 is TGTGCCAGCAGTGCCCGGGGGGTCGGGAATTCACCCCTCCACTTT.

The CDR3 loop is CASSSLMDTQYF. CDR3 DNA sequence: TGTGCCAGCAGCTCCCTCATGGATACGCAGTATTTT. The V and J genes are TRBV7-6 and TRBJ2-3; D not resolved. Germline V gene lookup returns CDR1 SGHVS and CDR2 FNYEAQ. With 4 bases removed from V and 6 bases from J, the gap between germline ends came to 8 bases. The CDR3 length is 12 residues.

This clonotype was seen a handful of times. The rearrangement links TRBV7-3 to TRBJ2-2; 9 bases are a match to TRBD1. V lost 2 bases and J lost 5; bases outside the gene matches: 6. Germline loops: CDR1 SGHTA, CDR2 FQGTGA. The CDR3 totals 16 residues. The CDR3 nucleotides read TGTGCCAGCAGCTTATGGGGGACAGGGTGGACCGGGGAGCTGTTTTTT. Amino acids: CASSLWGTGWTGELFF.